Presented here are 32 T cell receptor beta chains from one specimen sequenced in a study of technical replicates of blood from several donors. Assay used: immunoSEQ multiplex PCR; TCRdb lists only in-frame clones, some missing. The data show 65,000 to 90,000 clones, 92% seen once. Sample: T cells isolated from PBMCs. These receptors originate from a human donor in good health.

This chain joins TRBV18 and TRBJ2-1; 8 nucleotides line up with TRBD2. Per germline, CDR1 KGHSH and CDR2 LQKENI. The J segment lost 9 bases and the V segment lost 6 bases, leaving 10 bases of the junction unmatched. The CDR3 length is 14 residues. CDR3: CASSPVGLDSEQFF. DNA of the CDR3: TGTGCCAGCTCTCCCGTGGGACTAGACAGTGAGCAGTTCTTC. Looking up the rest from reference TRBV18 and TRBJ2-1 gives the full variable domain: NAGVMQNPRHLVRRRGQEARLRCSPMKGHSHVYWYRQLPEEGLKFMVYLQKENIIDESGMPKERFSAEFPKEGPSILRIQQVVRGDSAAYFCASSPVGLDSEQFFGPGTRLTVL.

The V gene is TRBV7-9, the J gene TRBJ2-7; possible D gene TRBD1, 6 bases. The CDR3 runs 12 residues. V dropped 5 bases and J dropped 3 bases, with 8 bases sitting between them. Per germline, CDR1 SEHNR and CDR2 FQNEAQ (reference sequence). CDR3 sequence (DNA): TGTGCCAGCAGCGCACAGGGCTACGAGCAGTACTTC. Its protein is CASSAQGYEQYF.

Only one count was recorded for this clone. The chain employs TRBV7-2 and TRBJ2-5; 11 bases match TRBD2. In germline, CDR1 is SGHTA, CDR2 FQGNSA. Germline trimming cut 6 bases from V and 4 bases from J; bases unmatched to any gene: 7. The CDR3 runs 15 residues. CDR3 nucleotide sequence: TGTGCCAGCAGTTTAAGACTAGCGGGACTAGAGACCCAGTACTTC. It yields the protein CASSLRLAGLETQYF.

The V and J genes are TRBV19 and TRBJ1-2; D is uncertain. CDR1 is LNHDA and CDR2 is SQIVND in the germline V gene (reference sequence). The CDR3 is made up of 15 amino acids. With 4 bases removed from V and 3 bases from J, the gap between germline ends came to 15 bases. The chain's CDR3 is CASSRLSIMDYGYTF. The CDR3 DNA reads as TGTGCCAGTAGTAGACTTTCGATCATGGACTATGGCTACACCTTC.

The chain has TRBV6-1 and TRBJ1-2; 9 bases are a match to TRBD1. V trimming: 3 bases; J trimming: 3 bases; junction bases outside the gene matches: 5. The germline V gene encodes CDR1 MNHNS and CDR2 SASEGT. The CDR3 is made up of 15 amino acids. CDR3 coding DNA: TGTGCCAGCAGTGAGGGGACAGGGTTGTACTATGGCTACACCTTC. This translates into CASSEGTGLYYGYTF.

This rearrangement joins TRBV27 to TRBJ2-7, with D possibly being TRBD2 (6 bases). CDR3 length: 16 residues. The germline V gene encodes CDR1 MNHEY and CDR2 SMNVEV (reference sequence). Trimming removed 0 bases at V and 7 bases at J, with 19 bases between. DNA of the CDR3: TGTGCCAGCAGTTTATCTATTAGCGGAGCGTTGGGAGAGCAGTACTTC. This encodes CASSLSISGALGEQYF.

The rearrangement links TRBV18 to TRBJ1-1; D possibly corresponds to TRBD1 (5 bases). This CDR3 has 14 residues. Trimming stripped 5 bases from V and 4 bases from J, with 14 bases between. Germline loops: CDR1 KGHSH, CDR2 LQKENI. Here the CDR3 reads CASSDQGGITEAFF. Here the CDR3 DNA reads TGTGCCAGCTCAGACCAGGGAGGGATCACTGAAGCTTTCTTT. Combining the CDR3 with reference TRBV18 and TRBJ1-1 gives the whole variable domain NAGVMQNPRHLVRRRGQEARLRCSPMKGHSHVYWYRQLPEEGLKFMVYLQKENIIDESGMPKERFSAEFPKEGPSILRIQQVVRGDSAAYFCASSDQGGITEAFFGQGTRLTVV.

This clone was recorded once. V gene TRBV2 combines with J gene TRBJ1-4; D may be TRBD1 (5 bases). Between the trimmed V and J ends, which lost 7 bases and 7 bases, there was a span of 22 bases. The CDR3 is 16 amino acids. Germline CDR1 reads SNHLY; CDR2 reads FYNNEI. Here the CDR3 DNA reads TGTGCCAGCACTACACTCTCGGCAGGGAGGAGTGAAAAACTGTTTTTT. Translation gives CASTTLSAGRSEKLFF.

CDR3 sequence (DNA): TGTGCCAGCAGTCTTGGGGACAGGAACACTGAAGCTTTCTTT. It codes for CASSLGDRNTEAFF. The rearrangement joins TRBV27 to TRBJ1-1, with 7 bases fitting TRBD1. Germline V gene data show CDR1 as MNHEY and CDR2 as SMNVEV (reference sequence). V lost 5 bases to trimming and J lost 1 base; unmatched junction nucleotides: 4. This CDR3 comprises 14 residues.

This chain uses TRBV9 with TRBJ2-5, with 9 bases fitting TRBD2. This CDR3 has 14 amino acids. Trimming took 4 bases from V and 5 from J; bases not matched to a gene: 6. Germline V lookup: CDR1 SGDLS, CDR2 YYNGEE. CDR3 sequence: CASSSALAGETQYF. CDR3 coding DNA: TGTGCCAGCAGCTCCGCCCTAGCGGGGGAGACCCAGTACTTC. The whole variable domain, filled in from reference TRBV9 and TRBJ2-5, reads DSGVTQTPKHLITATGQRVTLRCSPRSGDLSVYWYQQSLDQGLQFLIQYYNGEERAKGNILERFSAQQFPDLHSELNLSSLELGDSALYFCASSSALAGETQYFGPGTRLLVL.

The V gene is TRBV7-9, the J gene TRBJ2-2; TRBD1 matches 10 bases. CDR3 size: 17 residues. Germline V gene lookup returns CDR1 SEHNR and CDR2 FQNEAQ (reference sequence). The ends lost 5 bases at V and 2 bases at J; junction bases unmatched: 8. The CDR3 spells CASSTQDRGTNTGELFF. The CDR3 region has the DNA TGTGCCAGCAGCACCCAGGACAGGGGGACCAACACCGGGGAGCTGTTTTTT.

This clone is a singleton in its sample. V is TRBV13 and J is TRBJ2-4; a possible D gene is TRBD2 (5 bases). The germline gives CDR1 PRHDT, CDR2 FYEKMQ (reference sequence). The CDR3 covers 13 residues. V was shortened by 8 bases and J by 7 bases, with 15 bases between the two germline ends. Here the CDR3 DNA reads TGTGCCAGCGGATATCGGTGGGAGAACATTCAGTACTTC. It specifies CASGYRWENIQYF. Using reference TRBV13 and TRBJ2-4 for the parts outside the CDR3, the full variable domain is AAGVIQSPRHLIKEKRETATLKCYPIPRHDTVYWYQQGPGQDPQFLISFYEKMQSDKGSIPDRFSAQQFSDYHSELNMSSLELGDSALYFCASGYRWENIQYFGAGTRLSVL.

This chain joins TRBV18 and TRBJ1-2, with TRBD1 matching over 8 bases. Germline V gene lookup returns CDR1 KGHSH and CDR2 LQKENI. This CDR3 is 13 amino acids long. The V and J ends lost 1 base and 6 bases, in that order; junction bases with no gene match: 1. The CDR3, as DNA: TGTGCCAGCTCACCACGGACAGGGAATGGCTACACCTTC. Translated, it gives CASSPRTGNGYTF.

The CDR3 region is CASSSRRYGRDTEAFF. The CDR3 DNA is TGTGCCAGCAGCTCGAGGCGGTACGGCAGGGACACTGAAGCTTTCTTT. The chain combines TRBV11-2 with TRBJ1-1, with D perhaps TRBD1 (5 bases). Germline V gene sequence: CDR1 SGHAT, CDR2 FQNNGV. The CDR3 has 16 residues. Trimming removed 4 bases from V and 3 bases from J, with 18 bases in between.

The V gene is TRBV7-2, the J gene TRBJ2-3; D is possibly TRBD2 (5 bases). Germline-derived CDR1 and CDR2 are SGHTA and FQGNSA. This CDR3 is built from 16 residues. The V and J ends lost 5 bases and 5 bases respectively, with 20 bases between them. The CDR3 region is CASSLPPSGMLDTQYF. DNA of the CDR3: TGTGCCAGCAGCCTACCCCCCTCGGGAATGCTAGATACGCAGTATTTT.

The rearrangement links TRBV7-6 to TRBJ2-2; weak D call: TRBD2 (6 bases). V lost 4 bases and J lost 3, with 15 bases in between. CDR1 is SGHVS, CDR2 FNYEAQ, per germline. The CDR3 runs 16 residues. CDR3: CASSYPRGEDTGELFF. The DNA of the CDR3 is TGTGCCAGCAGCTACCCCAGAGGGGAGGACACCGGGGAGCTGTTTTTT.

The rearrangement joins TRBV25-1 to TRBJ2-1, with 11 bases aligning to TRBD2. The junction had 3 bases not matched to a gene; V was cut back by 6 bases and J by 8 bases. The CDR3 is made up of 13 amino acids. Germline CDR1 MGHDK, CDR2 SYGVNS. CDR3 in amino acids: CASRLAGGYEQFF. The CDR3 coding sequence is TGTGCCAGCAGGCTAGCGGGGGGCTATGAGCAGTTCTTC.

This clone appeared a single time. The chain combines TRBV5-1 with TRBJ2-7; 7 positions agree with TRBD2. In germline, CDR1 is SGHRS, CDR2 YFSETQ. This CDR3 is built from 14 residues. With 4 bases clipped from V and 3 bases from J, the junction kept 7 bases outside the gene matches. As DNA, the CDR3 is TGCGCCAGCAGCCAGGGCGGGGAGGGCTACGAGCAGTACTTC. Protein sequence: CASSQGGEGYEQYF.

The CDR3 spells CSGRDRHPYNEQFF. CDR3 bases: TGCAGCGGCCGGGACAGGCACCCGTACAATGAGCAGTTCTTC. This chain connects TRBV29-1 to TRBJ2-1; 8 bases line up with TRBD1. There are 14 residues in the CDR3. Germline assignment: CDR1 SQVTM and CDR2 ANQGSEA. Unmatched junction bases numbered 9, after V lost 7 bases and J lost 4 bases.

The chain joins TRBV11-3 to TRBJ1-1; 7 nucleotides align to TRBD1. Germline CDR1 SGHNT, CDR2 YENEEA. The CDR3 extends over 14 amino acids. The ends lost 5 bases at V and 1 base at J; junction bases unmatched: 4. The chain's CDR3 is CASSLHRGNTEAFF. CDR3 DNA sequence: TGTGCCAGCAGCCTTCACAGGGGGAACACTGAAGCTTTCTTT.

The gene calls are TRBV11-2 and TRBJ2-7; TRBD2 agrees at 14 bases. V shed 3 bases, J shed 3 bases, and the junction held 10 bases outside the gene matches. Germline CDR1 and CDR2: SGHAT and FQNNGV. The CDR3 consists of 18 residues. The CDR3 loop is CASSFGLAGGPAFYEQYF. The DNA of the CDR3 is TGTGCCAGCAGCTTCGGACTAGCGGGAGGTCCAGCTTTCTACGAGCAGTACTTC.

The chain couples TRBV5-1 to TRBJ2-5, with 14 positions matching TRBD2. V shed 3 bases and J 7 bases; nucleotides not matched to a gene: 14. Germline-derived CDR1 and CDR2 are SGHRS and YFSETQ. This CDR3 is 18 amino acids long. The CDR3 sequence: CASSSLPGTSGGYVTQYF. CDR3 DNA sequence: TGCGCCAGCAGCTCCCTCCCCGGGACTAGCGGGGGTTATGTGACCCAGTACTTC. Complete variable domain (other parts from reference TRBV5-1 and TRBJ2-5): KAGVTQTPRYLIKTRGQQVTLSCSPISGHRSVSWYQQTPGQGLQFLFEYFSETQRNKGNFPGRFSGRQFSNSRSEMNVSTLELGDSALYLCASSSLPGTSGGYVTQYFGPGTRLLVL.

The chain combines TRBV7-3 with TRBJ2-1, with a tentative D call TRBD2 (7 bases). V was shortened by 1 base and J by 5 bases, with 12 bases between the two germline ends. The CDR3 is 15 amino acids. Germline V gene lookup returns CDR1 SGHTA and CDR2 FQGTGA. The CDR3 nucleotides are TGTGCCAGCAGCTTAATACGGGGGGCGAACAATGAGCAGTTCTTC. Translated, it gives CASSLIRGANNEQFF.

The V gene is TRBV10-3, the J gene TRBJ2-1; 9 nucleotides agree with TRBD2. This CDR3 contains 15 residues. The germline CDR1 and CDR2 sequences are ENHRY and SYGVKD. Germline trimming cut 4 bases from V and 5 bases from J; bases unmatched to any gene: 6. For the CDR3, the DNA is TGTGCCATCAGTGCCGGAGCGGGAGGAAACAATGAGCAGTTCTTC. Translation: CAISAGAGGNNEQFF.

The chain links TRBV28 to TRBJ1-1, with TRBD1 matching 10 bases. V gave up 2 bases and J gave up 10 bases; unmatched junction bases: 13. Germline CDR1 MDHEN, CDR2 SYDVKM. CDR3 length: 16 residues. This chain's CDR3 is CASSLTRTGGMRGAFF. The CDR3 region has the DNA TGTGCCAGCAGTTTAACCAGGACAGGGGGAATGCGTGGAGCTTTCTTT.

The chain has TRBV9 and TRBJ1-1; no reliable D call. CDR3 size: 13 residues. Between the trimmed V and J ends, which lost 2 bases and 7 bases, there was a span of 12 bases. The germline V gene has CDR1 SGDLS and CDR2 YYNGEE. The CDR3 protein is CASSVNILGEAFF. In nucleotides, the CDR3 is TGTGCCAGCAGCGTGAATATTCTCGGTGAAGCTTTCTTT.

CDR3 DNA sequence: TGTGCCAGTAGTATATACCCTTACGAGGGGGCCTATGGCTACACCTTC. Translated, it gives CASSIYPYEGAYGYTF. The J gene is TRBJ1-2, the V gene TRBV19, with 7 bases that match TRBD1. With 2 bases clipped from V and 4 bases from J, the junction kept 10 bases outside the gene matches. Germline CDR1 and CDR2: LNHDA and SQIVND (reference sequence). The CDR3 contains 16 residues.

The chain combines TRBV6-6 with TRBJ2-1; the match to TRBD2 covers 7 bases. J was trimmed by 8 bases and V by 2 bases; bases with no gene match: 0. Germline V gene lookup returns CDR1 MNHNY and CDR2 SVGAGI (reference sequence). The CDR3 totals 12 residues. DNA of the CDR3: TGTGCCAGCAGTTACGGGAGGGATGAGCAGTTCTTC. Protein sequence: CASSYGRDEQFF.

The chain couples TRBV6-6 to TRBJ1-1; 8 positions match TRBD1. This CDR3 is 14 amino acids long. Germline loops: CDR1 MNHNY, CDR2 SVGAGI (reference sequence). Trimming cost V 4 bases and J 6 bases; bases outside gene matches: 7. The CDR3 spells CASSSRDRFPEAFF. In DNA, the CDR3 is TGTGCCAGCAGTTCCCGGGACAGGTTTCCTGAAGCTTTCTTT.

The J gene is TRBJ2-1, the V gene TRBV29-1, with D perhaps matching TRBD2 (6 bases). V dropped 6 bases and J dropped 5 bases, with 20 bases sitting between them. CDR3 length equals 15 residues. The V gene's germline CDR1 is SQVTM and CDR2 ANQGSEA. The CDR3 DNA reads as TGCAGCGTCGGGTTACTGGGACTCAAAGACAATGAGCAGTTCTTC. Its protein product is CSVGLLGLKDNEQFF.

V and J are TRBV2 and TRBJ2-1, with D possibly matching TRBD1 (5 bases). Germline values: CDR1 SNHLY, CDR2 FYNNEI. The CDR3 totals 14 residues. V lost 11 bases and J 0 bases, leaving 14 bases between the germline ends. CDR3 region: CASKGPGSYNEQFF. CDR3 sequence (DNA): TGTGCCTCGAAGGGGCCCGGCTCCTACAATGAGCAGTTCTTC.

The V gene is TRBV5-6, the J gene TRBJ2-1, with a weak D call TRBD2 (5 bases). The CDR3 length is 12 residues. Germline lookup yields CDR1 SGHDT and CDR2 YYEEEE. Trimming removed 2 bases from V and 9 bases from J, with 9 bases in between. Here the CDR3 DNA reads TGTGCCAGCAGCTTATCTGCGGGTGAGCAGTTCTTC. Protein: CASSLSAGEQFF.